Following are 21 T cell receptor beta chains from one sample sequenced in a study of blood T cell repertoires in COVID-19. Sequencing was performed with immunoSEQ multiplex PCR; in TCRdb, only in-frame clones are kept and a portion is missing. There are about 270,000 clones in the sample; approximately 86% occur only once, and roughly 3% lies in the top ten. The sequenced material came from PBMCs or T cells enriched from blood (not recorded which). The source is a woman between 18 and 30 years old who had recovered from COVID-19.

The chain joins TRBV6-4 to TRBJ1-2; 8 bases align to TRBD1. CDR1 is MRHNA and CDR2 is SNTAGT in the germline V gene. Germline trimming cut 6 bases from V and 7 bases from J; bases unmatched to any gene: 13. This CDR3 spans 15 amino acids. CDR3 protein: CASSPSMTGVVGYTF. The DNA for the CDR3 is TGTGCCAGCAGCCCTTCGATGACAGGGGTGGTTGGCTACACCTTC.

This clone was detected only once. The CDR3 nucleotides read TGTGCCAGCAGCTTAGCTCCGGGACAGGGATTCGGGGCCAACGTCCTGACTTTC. The encoded protein is CASSLAPGQGFGANVLTF. The rearrangement uses TRBV7-9 and TRBJ2-6; 9 nucleotides agree with TRBD1. Germline V gives CDR1 SEHNR, CDR2 FQNEAQ (reference sequence). CDR3 size: 18 residues. The V segment lost 0 bases and the J segment 4 bases; nucleotides outside the gene matches: 7.

The gene calls are TRBV9 and TRBJ2-6, with 8 bases matching TRBD1. V dropped 2 bases and J dropped 2; count of bases not matched to a gene: 12. CDR3 length: 19 residues. Germline CDR1 and CDR2: SGDLS and YYNGEE. In nucleotides, the CDR3 is TGTGCCAGCAGCGTTAGTATAAGGACAGGGCGGACTGGGGCCAACGTCCTGACTTTC. Protein sequence: CASSVSIRTGRTGANVLTF.

This chain joins TRBV18 and TRBJ1-2, with 7 nucleotides matching TRBD1. The CDR3 has 13 amino acids. V gave up 5 bases and J gave up 3 bases; unmatched junction bases: 3. CDR1 is KGHSH, CDR2 LQKENI, per germline. CDR3 in amino acids: CASSAGTDYGYTF. CDR3 coding DNA: TGTGCCAGCTCAGCCGGGACAGACTATGGCTACACCTTC.

The CDR3 region has the DNA TGCGCCAGCAGCCCTTTCGGGGGGGTAAAAGCTTTCTTT. Residues: CASSPFGGVKAFF. This chain connects TRBV4-1 to TRBJ1-1; a weak D match, TRBD1 (5 bases). Trimming shortened V by 4 bases and J by 9 bases, and 15 bases separated the two germline ends. The CDR3 is made up of 13 amino acids. Germline loops: CDR1 MGHRA, CDR2 YSYEKL.

This sequence joins TRBV6-5 and TRBJ1-2, with D unresolved. The ends were cut back, 8 bases at V and 1 base at J, with 17 bases in the middle. This CDR3 spans 15 amino acids. Germline CDR1 MNHEY, CDR2 SVGAGI. As DNA, the CDR3 is TGTGCCAGCCTCCCCGAGGCGGGCCTTAACTATGGCTACACCTTC. It yields the protein CASLPEAGLNYGYTF.

The chain has TRBV7-8 and TRBJ2-7; 13 positions match TRBD2. The V and J ends lost 4 bases and 0 bases, in that order; junction bases with no gene match: 21. This CDR3 is 22 amino acids long. CDR1 is SGHVS, CDR2 FQNEAQ, per germline. The CDR3 reads CASSSARASGLAGRSLSYEQYF. CDR3 sequence (DNA): TGTGCCAGCAGCTCCGCACGCGCTTCGGGACTAGCGGGAAGATCCCTCTCCTACGAGCAGTACTTC.

The rearrangement links TRBV11-2 to TRBJ2-6; 7 bases align to TRBD1. With V trimmed by 5 bases and J by 0 bases, 10 bases remained unmatched. CDR3 length equals 18 residues. CDR1 is SGHAT and CDR2 is FQNNGV in the germline V gene. The CDR3 nucleotides read TGTGCCAGCAGCCCTCTACCGGGACAGAGCTCTGGGGCCAACGTCCTGACTTTC. It specifies CASSPLPGQSSGANVLTF.

The rearrangement links TRBV5-1 to TRBJ1-1; D possibly corresponds to TRBD1 (5 bases). Trimming shortened V by 3 bases and J by 4 bases, and 7 bases separated the two germline ends. The CDR3 covers 12 residues. Germline V lookup: CDR1 SGHRS, CDR2 YFSETQ. The CDR3 region has the DNA TGCGCCAGCAGCTCGGACACCACTGAAGCTTTCTTT. This gives the protein CASSSDTTEAFF.

This clone was found a few times. The V call is TRBV4-1, the J call TRBJ1-3, with TRBD1 matching over 11 bases. After removal of 1 base from V and 1 base from J, the junction contained 9 bases not matched to a gene. The germline V gene encodes CDR1 MGHRA and CDR2 YSYEKL. The CDR3 contains 19 residues. CDR3 sequence: CASSQGILGQGASGNTIYF. DNA of the CDR3: TGCGCCAGCAGCCAAGGGATTCTCGGACAGGGGGCTTCTGGAAACACCATATATTTT.

The rearrangement uses TRBV6-2 or TRBV6-3 and TRBJ1-2, with no clear D. Germline loops: CDR1 MNHEY, CDR2 SVGEGT. V shed 2 bases and J shed 4 bases, with 11 bases lying between them. The CDR3 runs to 14 residues. As DNA, the CDR3 is TGTGCCAGCAGTTACACCGAGAGGGCCTATGGCTACACCTTC. This encodes CASSYTERAYGYTF.

The chain links TRBV7-9 to TRBJ2-5; TRBD1 is a possible D gene (8 bases). This CDR3 is 16 amino acids long. Germline V lookup: CDR1 SEHNR, CDR2 FQNEAQ (reference sequence). Trimming left V 4 bases short and J 4 bases short, with 19 bases between. CDR3 nucleotides: TGTGCCAGCAGCTCCTACAGGGGGGGGCTCCCAGAGACCCAGTACTTC. Residues: CASSSYRGGLPETQYF.

The chain is built from TRBV12-3 or TRBV12-4 and TRBJ1-1; the D is unclear. The CDR3 has 13 amino acids. V lost 4 bases and J 4 bases, leaving 10 bases between the germline ends. CDR3 nucleotide sequence: TGTGCCAGCAGTTCGAGAGTGATCACTGAAGCTTTCTTT. Translated, it gives CASSSRVITEAFF.

The J gene is TRBJ2-5, the V gene TRBV11-2; D perhaps matches TRBD1 (7 bases). From germline, CDR1 is SGHAT and CDR2 FQNNGV. There are 13 residues in the CDR3. V was pared by 5 bases and J by 5 bases, with 12 bases between. CDR3 DNA sequence: TGTGCCAGCAGCCCACCAGGGGGGGAGACCCAGTACTTC. This gives the protein CASSPPGGETQYF.

A remark on this clone: Within the sample, other DNA sequences also encode this same CDR3. The V and J genes are TRBV28 and TRBJ1-1, with a possible D match to TRBD1 (5 bases). The CDR3 has 14 residues. CDR1 is MDHEN and CDR2 is SYDVKM in the germline V gene. V lost 2 bases, J lost 0 bases, and 7 bases lay in between. This CDR3 reads CASSLGAVNTEAFF. The CDR3 nucleotides are TGTGCCAGCAGTTTAGGGGCAGTGAACACTGAAGCTTTCTTT.

V and J are TRBV19 and TRBJ2-3, with D uncertain. The germline V gene has CDR1 LNHDA and CDR2 SQIVND (reference sequence). The CDR3 is 14 residues long. The V end was cut by 3 bases, the J end by 2 bases, with 9 bases between. DNA for the CDR3: TGTGCCAGTAGTATTGGAGCAGTCACAGATACGCAGTATTTT. The encoded protein is CASSIGAVTDTQYF.

The chain recombines TRBV25-1 with TRBJ1-2; TRBD1 is a possible D gene (6 bases). The germline gives CDR1 MGHDK, CDR2 SYGVNS. The length of the CDR3 is 15 residues. V was clipped by 3 bases and J by 9 bases, with 20 bases between them. The CDR3 spells CASSEFRGNLIRYTF. The CDR3 DNA follows: TGTGCCAGCAGTGAGTTCAGGGGTAACCTAATCCGCTACACCTTC.

The V and J genes are TRBV6-2 or TRBV6-3 and TRBJ2-5; possible D gene TRBD1, 5 bases. V was trimmed by 4 bases and J by 3 bases, leaving 12 bases between them. This CDR3 comprises 14 residues. CDR1 MNHEY and CDR2 SVGEGT come from the germline V gene. CDR3 sequence (DNA): TGTGCCAGCAGTTTTCCCAGGGAAGAAGAGACCCAGTACTTC. Amino acids: CASSFPREEETQYF.

V gene TRBV4-2 combines with J gene TRBJ1-5; possible D gene TRBD1, 5 bases. The CDR3 sequence is 16 residues long. Germline V CDR1 and CDR2: LGHNA, YNFKEQ. V shed 0 bases and J shed 3 bases, with 12 bases lying between them. Written as DNA, the CDR3 is TGTGCCAGCAGCCAAGAGGCGGGGCGTCTCAATCAGCCCCAGCATTTT. This encodes CASSQEAGRLNQPQHF.

The chain couples TRBV4-1 to TRBJ1-6; no clear D gene. Germline CDR1 MGHRA, CDR2 YSYEKL. The CDR3 length is 15 residues. V lost 1 base and J 9 bases, leaving 13 bases between the germline ends. CDR3 amino acids: CASSQGSAARSPLHF. CDR3 in DNA: TGCGCCAGCAGCCAAGGGTCGGCGGCCCGTTCACCCCTCCACTTT.

V usage is TRBV29-1 and J usage is TRBJ1-2; 7 nucleotides agree with TRBD1. CDR3 length: 13 residues. Per the germline V gene, CDR1 is SQVTM and CDR2 is ANQGSEA. With V trimmed by 7 bases and J by 0 bases, 5 bases remained unmatched. CDR3 sequence reads: CSGRDSTNYGYTF. CDR3 coding DNA: TGCAGCGGACGGGACAGTACTAACTATGGCTACACCTTC.